The clone carrying this T cell receptor (beta chain) was observed at least ten times. Its specificity is not known. It was RNA transcripts that yielded the amplified TCR beta CDR3 regions. Primed by the HTBI set, a first-round RT-PCR was run on the TCR CDR3. TCRdb re-called the multiplex PCR reads through MiXCR, storing one row per CDR3 protein. The sample carries about 200,000 distinct CDR3 sequences, approximately 16% recorded once. Uncontrolled infection, other autoimmune disease, pregnancy or lactation barred patients from enrollment. This CDR3 region has 15 residues. The germline CDR1 and CDR2 sequences are DFQATT and SNEGSKA (reference sequence). Trimming left V 0 bases short and J 7 bases short, with 19 bases between. The data originate from a study of T cells in Graves' hyperthyroidism and ophthalmopathy. Findings of the study overall: Blood also held most thyroid clonotypes expanded beyond 0.001. Stable hyperthyroidism was separated from ophthalmopathy by a model based on 13 V-J features. The model predicted ophthalmopathy a median around 6.5 months before onset.

Input material: blood. The TCR was taken from a man in his forties with Graves' hyperthyroidism. This sequence joins TRBV20-1 and TRBJ2-7; perhaps D is TRBD1 or TRBD2 (5 bases each). CDR3 amino acids: CSARDEGAGLGEQYF. The CDR3 DNA sequence: TGCAGTGCTAGAGATGAAGGGGCAGGACTCGGGGAGCAGTACTTC.